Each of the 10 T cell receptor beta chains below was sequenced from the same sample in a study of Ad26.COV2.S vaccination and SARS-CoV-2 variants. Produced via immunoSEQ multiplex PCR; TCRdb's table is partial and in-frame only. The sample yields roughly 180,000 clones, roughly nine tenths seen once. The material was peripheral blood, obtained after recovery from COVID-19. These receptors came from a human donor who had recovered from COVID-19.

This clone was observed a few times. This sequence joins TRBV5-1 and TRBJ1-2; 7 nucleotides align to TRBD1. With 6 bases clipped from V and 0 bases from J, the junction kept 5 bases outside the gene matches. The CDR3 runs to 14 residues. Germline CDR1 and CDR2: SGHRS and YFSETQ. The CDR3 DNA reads TGCGCCAGCAAGCCCGGGACAGCTAACTATGGCTACACCTTC. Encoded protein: CASKPGTANYGYTF.

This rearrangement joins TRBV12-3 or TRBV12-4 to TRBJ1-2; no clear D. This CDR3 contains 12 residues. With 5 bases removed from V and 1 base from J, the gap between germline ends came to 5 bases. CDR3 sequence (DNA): TGTGCCAGCAGTCTGGATAACTATGGCTACACCTTC. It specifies CASSLDNYGYTF.

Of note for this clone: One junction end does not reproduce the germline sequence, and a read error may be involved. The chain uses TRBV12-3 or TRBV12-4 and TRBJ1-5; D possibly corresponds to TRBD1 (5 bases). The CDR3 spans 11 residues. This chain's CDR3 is CASSLRDPRNF. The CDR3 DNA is TGTGCCAGCAGTTTAAGGGACCCCAGGAATTTT.

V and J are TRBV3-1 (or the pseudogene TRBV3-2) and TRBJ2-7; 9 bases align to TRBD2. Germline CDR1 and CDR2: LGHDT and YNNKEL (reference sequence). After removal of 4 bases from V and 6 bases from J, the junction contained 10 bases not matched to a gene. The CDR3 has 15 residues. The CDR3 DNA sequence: TGTGCCAGCAGCCCGCAGGAGGGACTAGCAATCGAGCAGTACTTC. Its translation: CASSPQEGLAIEQYF.

The CDR3 region has the DNA TGCAGTGCCCTGGGACAGGGAGTAGACACCTTC. Amino acid sequence: CSALGQGVDTF. The chain combines TRBV20-1 with TRBJ1-2, with 9 bases identical to TRBD1. This CDR3 spans 11 amino acids. The V segment lost 6 bases and the J segment 12 bases; nucleotides outside the gene matches: 8. CDR1 DFQATT and CDR2 SNEGSKA come from the germline V gene (reference sequence).

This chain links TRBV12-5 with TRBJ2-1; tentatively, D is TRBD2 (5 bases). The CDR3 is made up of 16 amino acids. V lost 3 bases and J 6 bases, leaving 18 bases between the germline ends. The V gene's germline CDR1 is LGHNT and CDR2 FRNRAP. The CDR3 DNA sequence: TGTGCTAGTGGTTTTCCCTGGGAACTAGTCTCCAATGAGCAGTTCTTC. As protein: CASGFPWELVSNEQFF.

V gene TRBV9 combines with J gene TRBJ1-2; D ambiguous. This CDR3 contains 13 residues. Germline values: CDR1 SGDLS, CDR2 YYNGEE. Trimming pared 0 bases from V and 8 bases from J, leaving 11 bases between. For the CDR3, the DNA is TGTGCCAGCAGCGTAGGGGGAGGGATCGGCTACACCTTC. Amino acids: CASSVGGGIGYTF.

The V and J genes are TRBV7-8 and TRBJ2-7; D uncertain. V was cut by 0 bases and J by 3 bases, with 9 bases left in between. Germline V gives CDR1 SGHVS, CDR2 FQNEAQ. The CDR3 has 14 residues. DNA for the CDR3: TGTGCCAGCAGCTTAGCGCCAGGAGTCTACGAGCAGTACTTC. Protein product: CASSLAPGVYEQYF.

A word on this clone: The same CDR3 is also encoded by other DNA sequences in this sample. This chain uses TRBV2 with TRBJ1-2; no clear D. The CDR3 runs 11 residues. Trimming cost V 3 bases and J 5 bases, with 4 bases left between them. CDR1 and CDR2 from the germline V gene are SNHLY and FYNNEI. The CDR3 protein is CASSDGYGYTF. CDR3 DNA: TGTGCCAGCAGTGATGGGTATGGCTACACCTTC.

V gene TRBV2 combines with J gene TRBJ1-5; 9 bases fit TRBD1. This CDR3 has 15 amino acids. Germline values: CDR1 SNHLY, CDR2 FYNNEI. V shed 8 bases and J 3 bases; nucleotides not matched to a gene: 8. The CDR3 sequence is CASAGQGRTNQPQHF. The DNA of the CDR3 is TGTGCCAGCGCTGGACAGGGGAGGACCAATCAGCCCCAGCATTTT.